This TCR beta chain was sequenced in a study of beta chain features in type 1 diabetes. This clone was recorded a few times. The V end lost 5 bases, the J end lost 2 bases, and 11 bases lay between the germline ends. Germline values: CDR1 SGHRS, CDR2 YFSETQ. CDR3 length: 14 residues. Since all of the isolated RNA was reverse transcribed, expressed TCRB transcripts were what got sequenced. Produced via immunoSEQ multiplex PCR; TCRdb's table is partial and in-frame only. Among 250,000 to 350,000 clones listed, 11% were seen once. Sequencing used naive CD4+ T cells from blood. The rearrangement uses TRBV5-1 and TRBJ2-1; TRBD2 is a possible D gene (5 bases). This TCR came from a woman aged 25-40 years in good health. In nucleotides, the CDR3 is TGCGCCAGCAGTTTAGCGACTCCCTACAATGAGCAGTTCTTC. It codes for CASSLATPYNEQFF.